The following is a TCR beta chain sequence with its context. This sample stems from a study of T cell responses to AZD1222 COVID-19 vaccine. The CDR3 is 16 residues long. V lost 1 base to trimming and J lost 6 bases, with 16 bases between them. CDR1 and CDR2 (germline): SGHNT, YENEEA. TCRdb's copy holds only in-frame clones and misses some; the assay was immunoSEQ multiplex PCR. The data contain 150,000 or so clones, nearly 90% of them singletons. This specimen consisted of peripheral blood, obtained on day 0 of AZD1222 vaccination. This TCR derives from an adult in good health. J is TRBJ2-4 and V is TRBV11-3, with D unclear. The CDR3 nucleotides are TGTGCCAGCAGCTTAGCGGCAGCCTCAACCATAAACATTCAGTACTTC. Its protein is CASSLAAASTINIQYF. Full variable domain (remainder filled in from reference TRBV11-3 and TRBJ2-4): EAGVVQSPRYKIIEKKQPVAFWCNPISGHNTLYWYLQNLGQGPELLIRYENEEAVDDSQLPKDRFSAERLKGVDSTLKIQPAELGDSAVYLCASSLAAASTINIQYFGAGTRLSVL.